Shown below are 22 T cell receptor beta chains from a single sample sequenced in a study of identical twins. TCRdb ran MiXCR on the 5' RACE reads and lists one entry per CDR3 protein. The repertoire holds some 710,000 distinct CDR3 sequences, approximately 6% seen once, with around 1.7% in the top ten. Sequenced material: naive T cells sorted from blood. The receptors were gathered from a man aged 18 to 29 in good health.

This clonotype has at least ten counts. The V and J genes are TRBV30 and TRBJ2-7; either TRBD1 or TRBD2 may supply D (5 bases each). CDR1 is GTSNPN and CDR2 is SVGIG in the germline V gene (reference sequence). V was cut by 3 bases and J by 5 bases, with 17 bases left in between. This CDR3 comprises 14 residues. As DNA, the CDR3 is TGTGCCTGGAGGAAAGGGACCCTACGCCACGAGCAGTACTTC. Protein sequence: CAWRKGTLRHEQYF. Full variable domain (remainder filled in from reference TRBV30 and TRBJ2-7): SQTIHQWPATLVQPVGSPLSLECTVEGTSNPNLYWYRQAAGRGLQLLFYSVGIGQISSEVPQNLSASRPQDRQFILSSKKLLLSDSGFYLCAWRKGTLRHEQYFGPGTRLTVT.

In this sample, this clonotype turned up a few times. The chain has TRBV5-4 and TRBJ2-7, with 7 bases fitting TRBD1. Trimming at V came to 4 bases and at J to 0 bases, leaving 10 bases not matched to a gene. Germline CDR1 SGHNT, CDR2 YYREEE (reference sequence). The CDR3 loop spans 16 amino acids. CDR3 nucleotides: TGTGCCAGCAGCGATTTTTACAGGGGCAGCTCCTACGAGCAGTACTTC. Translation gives CASSDFYRGSSYEQYF.

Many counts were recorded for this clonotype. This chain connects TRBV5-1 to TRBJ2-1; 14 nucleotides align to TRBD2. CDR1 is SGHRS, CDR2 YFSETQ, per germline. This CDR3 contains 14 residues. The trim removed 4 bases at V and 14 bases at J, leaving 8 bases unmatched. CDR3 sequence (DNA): TGCGCCAGCAGCCCAGGGACTAGCGGGAGCTGGGAGTTCTTC. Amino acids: CASSPGTSGSWEFF.

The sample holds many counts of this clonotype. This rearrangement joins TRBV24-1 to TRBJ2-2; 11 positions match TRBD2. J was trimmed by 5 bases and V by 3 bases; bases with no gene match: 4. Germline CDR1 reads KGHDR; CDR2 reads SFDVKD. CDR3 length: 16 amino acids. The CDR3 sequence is CATSDTSGSRTGELFF. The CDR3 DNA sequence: TGTGCCACCAGTGATACTAGCGGGAGCCGTACCGGGGAGCTGTTTTTT.

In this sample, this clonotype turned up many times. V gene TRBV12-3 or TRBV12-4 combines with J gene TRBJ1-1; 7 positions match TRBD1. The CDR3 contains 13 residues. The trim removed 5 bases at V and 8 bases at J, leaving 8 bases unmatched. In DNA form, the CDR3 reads TGTGCCAGCAGTAACCGGGACAGAGGAGAAGCTTTCTTT. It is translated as CASSNRDRGEAFF.

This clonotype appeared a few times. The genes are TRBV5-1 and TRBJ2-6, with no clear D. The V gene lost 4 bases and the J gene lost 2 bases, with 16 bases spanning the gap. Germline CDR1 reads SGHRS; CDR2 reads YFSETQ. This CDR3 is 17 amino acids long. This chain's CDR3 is CASSASGSSAGANVLTF. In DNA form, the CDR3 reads TGCGCCAGCAGCGCGTCCGGAAGTTCAGCTGGGGCCAACGTCCTGACTTTC.

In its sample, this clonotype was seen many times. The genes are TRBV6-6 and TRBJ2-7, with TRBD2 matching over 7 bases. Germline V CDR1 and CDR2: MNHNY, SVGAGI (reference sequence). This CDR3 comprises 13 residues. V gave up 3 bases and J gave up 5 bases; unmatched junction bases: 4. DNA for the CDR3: TGTGCCAGCAGTTATATGGCGGGAGACGAGCAGTACGTC. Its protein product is CASSYMAGDEQYV.

The CDR3 sequence: CASSPDGGLDIQYF. CDR3 coding DNA: TGTGCCAGCTCACCGGATGGAGGGCTTGACATTCAGTACTTC. The chain links TRBV18 to TRBJ2-4, with a weak D call TRBD2 (6 bases). Trimming cost V 3 bases and J 8 bases, with 14 bases left between them. In germline, CDR1 is KGHSH, CDR2 LQKENI. The CDR3 runs to 14 residues.

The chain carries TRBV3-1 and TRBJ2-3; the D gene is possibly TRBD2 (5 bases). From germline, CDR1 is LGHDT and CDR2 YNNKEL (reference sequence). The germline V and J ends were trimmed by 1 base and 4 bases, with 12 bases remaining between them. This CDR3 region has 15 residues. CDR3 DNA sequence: TGTGCCAGCAGCCAAGTTCCTAGCCTTCCAGATACGCAGTATTTT. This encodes CASSQVPSLPDTQYF.

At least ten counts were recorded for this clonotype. As DNA, the CDR3 is TGTGCCAGCAGCGACGACCTCGACGCTGAAAAACTGTTTTTT. Residues: CASSDDLDAEKLFF. The chain combines TRBV5-6 with TRBJ1-4; D is uncertain. CDR3 length equals 14 residues. Trimming removed 4 bases from V and 7 bases from J, with 14 bases in between. Per the germline V gene, CDR1 is SGHDT and CDR2 is YYEEEE.

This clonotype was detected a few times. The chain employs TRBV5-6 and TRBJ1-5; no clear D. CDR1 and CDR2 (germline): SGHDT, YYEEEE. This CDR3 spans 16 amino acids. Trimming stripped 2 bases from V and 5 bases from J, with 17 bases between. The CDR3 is CASSFRSEVLDQPQHF. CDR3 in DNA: TGTGCCAGCAGCTTCAGGTCAGAGGTTTTGGATCAGCCCCAGCATTTT.

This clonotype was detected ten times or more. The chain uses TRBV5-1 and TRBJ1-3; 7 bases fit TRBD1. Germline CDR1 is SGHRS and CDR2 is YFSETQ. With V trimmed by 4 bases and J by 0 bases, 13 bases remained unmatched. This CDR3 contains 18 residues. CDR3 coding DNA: TGCGCCAGCAGCGGCGGATCGCAGGGGGTCCCCTCTGGAAACACCATATATTTT. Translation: CASSGGSQGVPSGNTIYF.

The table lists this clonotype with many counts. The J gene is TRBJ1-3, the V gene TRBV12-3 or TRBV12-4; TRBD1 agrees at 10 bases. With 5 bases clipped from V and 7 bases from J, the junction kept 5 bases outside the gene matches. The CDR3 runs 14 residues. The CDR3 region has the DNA TGTGCCAGCAGTCCGGACAGGGGGGGTAACACCATATATTTT. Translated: CASSPDRGGNTIYF.

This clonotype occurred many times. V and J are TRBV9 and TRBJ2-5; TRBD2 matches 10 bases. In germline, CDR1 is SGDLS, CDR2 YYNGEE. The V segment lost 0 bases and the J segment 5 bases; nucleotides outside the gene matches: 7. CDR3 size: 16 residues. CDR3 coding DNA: TGTGCCAGCAGCGTAGCAAGCGGGAGGGTCCATGAGACCCAGTACTTC. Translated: CASSVASGRVHETQYF.

CDR3 protein: CSARDLRLAGETQYF. As DNA, the CDR3 is TGCAGTGCTAGAGATCTCCGACTAGCGGGAGAGACCCAGTACTTC. This sequence joins TRBV20-1 and TRBJ2-5, with 10 bases aligning to TRBD2. CDR3 length: 15 residues. The ends lost 0 bases at V and 4 bases at J; junction bases unmatched: 5. The germline gives CDR1 DFQATT, CDR2 SNEGSKA (reference sequence).

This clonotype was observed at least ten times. The DNA for the CDR3 is TGTGCCGCAGGGGACGGGCCCTACGAGCAGTACTTC. Protein product: CAAGDGPYEQYF. The chain recombines TRBV15 with TRBJ2-7; D might be TRBD1 (6 bases). The CDR3 length is 12 residues. Germline CDR1 and CDR2: LNHNV and YYDKDF (reference sequence). Trimming removed 11 bases at V and 2 bases at J, with 13 bases between.

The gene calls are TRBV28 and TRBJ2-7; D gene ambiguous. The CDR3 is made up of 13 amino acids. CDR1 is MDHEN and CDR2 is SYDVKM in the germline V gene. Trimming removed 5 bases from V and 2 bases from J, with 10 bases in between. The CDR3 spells CASSPSPAYEQYF. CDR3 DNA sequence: TGTGCCAGCAGTCCATCACCGGCCTACGAGCAGTACTTC.

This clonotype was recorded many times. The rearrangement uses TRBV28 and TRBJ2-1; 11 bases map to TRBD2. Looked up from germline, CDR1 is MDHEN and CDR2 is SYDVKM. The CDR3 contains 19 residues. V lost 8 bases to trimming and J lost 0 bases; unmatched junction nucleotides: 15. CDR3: CASGGRRPSGRSSYNEQFF. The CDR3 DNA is TGTGCCAGCGGAGGGAGGAGGCCTAGCGGGAGGAGCTCCTACAATGAGCAGTTCTTC.

CDR3 bases: TGTGCCAGCAGCTCCGACAGGGGACCTCTAAGGGAATTCTTC. It yields the protein CASSSDRGPLREFF. The genes are TRBV7-9 and TRBJ2-1; 8 positions agree with TRBD1. This CDR3 is 14 amino acids long. CDR1 and CDR2 (germline): SEHNR, FQNEAQ (reference sequence). V shed 4 bases, J shed 16 bases, and the junction held 15 bases outside the gene matches.

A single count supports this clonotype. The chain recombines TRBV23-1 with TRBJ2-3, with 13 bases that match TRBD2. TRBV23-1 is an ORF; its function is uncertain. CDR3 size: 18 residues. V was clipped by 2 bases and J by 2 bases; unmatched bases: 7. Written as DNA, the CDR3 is TGCGCCAGCAGTCAACCCATCGGACTAGCGGGAGACACAGATACGCAGTATTTT. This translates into CASSQPIGLAGDTDTQYF.

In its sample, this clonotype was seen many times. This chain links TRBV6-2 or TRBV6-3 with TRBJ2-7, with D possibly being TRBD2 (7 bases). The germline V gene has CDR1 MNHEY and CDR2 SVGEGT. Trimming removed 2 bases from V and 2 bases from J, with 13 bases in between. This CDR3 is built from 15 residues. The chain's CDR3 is CASSYSAGAAYEQYV. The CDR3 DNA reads TGTGCCAGCAGTTACAGTGCGGGGGCGGCCTACGAGCAGTACGTC.

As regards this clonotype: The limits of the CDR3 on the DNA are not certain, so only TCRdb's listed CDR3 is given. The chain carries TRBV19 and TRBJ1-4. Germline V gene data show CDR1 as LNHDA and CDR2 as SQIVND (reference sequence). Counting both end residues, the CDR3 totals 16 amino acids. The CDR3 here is CASSILARAVNEKLFF.